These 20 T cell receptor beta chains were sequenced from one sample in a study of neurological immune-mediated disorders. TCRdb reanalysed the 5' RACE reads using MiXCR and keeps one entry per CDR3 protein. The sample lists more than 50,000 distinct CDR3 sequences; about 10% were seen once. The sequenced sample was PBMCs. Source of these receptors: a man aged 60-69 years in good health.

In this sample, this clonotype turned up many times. CDR3 DNA: TGTGCCAGCAGCCCTCGGGCTGGGACTGAAGCTTTCTTT. This encodes CASSPRAGTEAFF. The chain combines TRBV7-2 with TRBJ1-1; D ambiguous. CDR3 length: 13 residues. Trimming removed 5 bases at V and 5 bases at J, with 12 bases between. Germline CDR1 and CDR2: SGHTA and FQGNSA.

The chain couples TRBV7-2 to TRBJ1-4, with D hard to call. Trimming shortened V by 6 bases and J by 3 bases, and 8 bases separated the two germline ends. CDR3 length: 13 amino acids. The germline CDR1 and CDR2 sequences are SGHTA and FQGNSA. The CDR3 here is CASSGSANEKLFF. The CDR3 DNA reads TGTGCCAGCAGTGGATCAGCTAATGAAAAACTGTTTTTT.

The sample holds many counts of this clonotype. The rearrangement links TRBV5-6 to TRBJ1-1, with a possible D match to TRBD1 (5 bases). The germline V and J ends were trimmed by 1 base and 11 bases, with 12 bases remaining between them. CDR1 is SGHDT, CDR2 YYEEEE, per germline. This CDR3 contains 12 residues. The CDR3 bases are TGTGCCAGCAGCTTGCGGCCGGGGACGGCTTTCTTT. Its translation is CASSLRPGTAFF.

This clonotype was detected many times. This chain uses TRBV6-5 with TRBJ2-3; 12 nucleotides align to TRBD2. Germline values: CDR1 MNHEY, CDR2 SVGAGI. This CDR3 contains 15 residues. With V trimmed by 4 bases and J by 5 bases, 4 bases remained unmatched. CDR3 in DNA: TGTGCCAGCAGTTCATCGACTAGCGGGGGAGATACGCAGTATTTT. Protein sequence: CASSSSTSGGDTQYF.

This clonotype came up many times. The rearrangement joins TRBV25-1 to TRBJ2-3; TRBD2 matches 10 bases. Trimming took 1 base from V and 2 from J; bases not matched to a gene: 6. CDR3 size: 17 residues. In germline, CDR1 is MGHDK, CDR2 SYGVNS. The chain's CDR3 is CASSESTSGENTDTQYF. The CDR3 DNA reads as TGTGCCAGCAGTGAATCCACTAGCGGGGAGAACACAGATACGCAGTATTTT.

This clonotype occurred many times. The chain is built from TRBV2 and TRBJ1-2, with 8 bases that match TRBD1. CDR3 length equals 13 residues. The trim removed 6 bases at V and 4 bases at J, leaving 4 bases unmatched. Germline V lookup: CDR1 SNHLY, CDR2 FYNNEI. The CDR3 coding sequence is TGTGCCAGCAGGGGGGACAGGAGCTATGGCTACACCTTC. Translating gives CASRGDRSYGYTF.

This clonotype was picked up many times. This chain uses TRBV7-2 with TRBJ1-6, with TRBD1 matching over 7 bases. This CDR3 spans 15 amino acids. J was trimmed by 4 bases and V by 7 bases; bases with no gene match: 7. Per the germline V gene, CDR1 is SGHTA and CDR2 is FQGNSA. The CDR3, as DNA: TGTGCCAGCACCCTCGACAGGGCTTATAATTCACCCCTCCACTTT. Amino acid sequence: CASTLDRAYNSPLHF.

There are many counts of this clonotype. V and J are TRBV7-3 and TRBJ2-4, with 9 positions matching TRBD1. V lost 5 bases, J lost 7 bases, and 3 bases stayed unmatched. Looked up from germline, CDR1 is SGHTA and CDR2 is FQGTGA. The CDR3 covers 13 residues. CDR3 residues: CASSIDRGNIQYF. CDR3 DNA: TGTGCCAGCAGCATAGACAGGGGGAACATTCAGTACTTC.

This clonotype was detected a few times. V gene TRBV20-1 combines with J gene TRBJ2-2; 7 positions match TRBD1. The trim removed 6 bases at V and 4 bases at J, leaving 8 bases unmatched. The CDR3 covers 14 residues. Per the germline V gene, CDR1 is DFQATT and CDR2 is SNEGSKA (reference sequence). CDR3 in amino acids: CSAPKGAGTGELFF. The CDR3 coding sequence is TGCAGTGCCCCGAAGGGGGCGGGCACCGGGGAGCTGTTTTTT.

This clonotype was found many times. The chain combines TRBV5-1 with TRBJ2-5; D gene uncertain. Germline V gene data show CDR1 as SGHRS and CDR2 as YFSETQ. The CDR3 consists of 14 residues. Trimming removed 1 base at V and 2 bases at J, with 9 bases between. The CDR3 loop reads CASSLYGIQETQYF. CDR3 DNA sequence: TGCGCCAGCAGCTTGTATGGAATTCAAGAGACCCAGTACTTC. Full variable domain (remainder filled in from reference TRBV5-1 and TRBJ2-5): KAGVTQTPRYLIKTRGQQVTLSCSPISGHRSVSWYQQTPGQGLQFLFEYFSETQRNKGNFPGRFSGRQFSNSRSEMNVSTLELGDSALYLCASSLYGIQETQYFGPGTRLLVL.

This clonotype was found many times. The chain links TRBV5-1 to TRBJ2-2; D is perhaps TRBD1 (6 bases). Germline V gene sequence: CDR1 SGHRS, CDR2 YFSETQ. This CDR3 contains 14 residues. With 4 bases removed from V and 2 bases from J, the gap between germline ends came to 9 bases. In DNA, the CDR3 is TGCGCCAGCAGCCAGGGGAGTAACACCGGGGAGCTGTTTTTT. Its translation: CASSQGSNTGELFF.

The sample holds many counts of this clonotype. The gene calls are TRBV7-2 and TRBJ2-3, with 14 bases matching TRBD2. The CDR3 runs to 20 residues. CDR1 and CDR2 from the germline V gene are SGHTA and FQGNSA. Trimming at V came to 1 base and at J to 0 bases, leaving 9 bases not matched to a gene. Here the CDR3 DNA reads TGTGCCAGCAGCTTAGGGGGAAGACTAGCGGGGGGGCCTAGCACAGATACGCAGTATTTT. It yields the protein CASSLGGRLAGGPSTDTQYF.

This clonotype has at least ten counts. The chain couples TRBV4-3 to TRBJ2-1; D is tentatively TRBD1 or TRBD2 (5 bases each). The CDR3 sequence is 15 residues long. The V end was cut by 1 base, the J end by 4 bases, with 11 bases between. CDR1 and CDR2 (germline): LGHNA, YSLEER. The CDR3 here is CASSQGGREYNEQFF. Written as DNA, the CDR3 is TGCGCCAGCAGCCAAGGTGGCAGGGAGTACAATGAGCAGTTCTTC.

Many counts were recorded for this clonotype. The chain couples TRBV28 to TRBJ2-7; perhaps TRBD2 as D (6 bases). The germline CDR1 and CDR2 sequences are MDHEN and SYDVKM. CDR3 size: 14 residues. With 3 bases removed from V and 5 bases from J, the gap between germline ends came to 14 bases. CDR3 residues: CASSLIGWGDEQYF. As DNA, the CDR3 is TGTGCCAGCAGTTTGATCGGATGGGGGGACGAGCAGTACTTC. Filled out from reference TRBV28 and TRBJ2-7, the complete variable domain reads DVKVTQSSRYLVKRTGEKVFLECVQDMDHENMFWYRQDPGLGLRLIYFSYDVKMKEKGDIPEGYSVSREKKERFSLILESASTNQTSMYLCASSLIGWGDEQYFGPGTRLTVT.

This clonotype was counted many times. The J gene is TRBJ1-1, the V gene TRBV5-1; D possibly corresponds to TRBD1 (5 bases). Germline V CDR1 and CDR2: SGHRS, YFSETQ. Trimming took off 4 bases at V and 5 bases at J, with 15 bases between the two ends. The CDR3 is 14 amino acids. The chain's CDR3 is CASSDGQGRTEAFF. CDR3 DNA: TGCGCCAGCAGCGACGGCCAGGGAAGGACTGAAGCTTTCTTT.

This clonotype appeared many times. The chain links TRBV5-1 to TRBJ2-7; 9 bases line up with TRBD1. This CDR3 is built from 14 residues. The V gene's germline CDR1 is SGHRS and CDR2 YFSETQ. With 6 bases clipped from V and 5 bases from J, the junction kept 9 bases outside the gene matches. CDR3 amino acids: CASNPTGTGHEQYF. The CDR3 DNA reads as TGCGCCAGCAACCCCACCGGGACAGGGCACGAGCAGTACTTC.

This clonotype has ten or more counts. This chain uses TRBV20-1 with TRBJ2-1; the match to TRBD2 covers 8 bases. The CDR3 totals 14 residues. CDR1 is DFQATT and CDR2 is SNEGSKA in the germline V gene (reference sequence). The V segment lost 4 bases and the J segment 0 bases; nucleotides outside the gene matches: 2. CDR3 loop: CSAKRGNSYNEQFF. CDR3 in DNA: TGCAGTGCTAAGCGGGGGAACTCCTACAATGAGCAGTTCTTC.

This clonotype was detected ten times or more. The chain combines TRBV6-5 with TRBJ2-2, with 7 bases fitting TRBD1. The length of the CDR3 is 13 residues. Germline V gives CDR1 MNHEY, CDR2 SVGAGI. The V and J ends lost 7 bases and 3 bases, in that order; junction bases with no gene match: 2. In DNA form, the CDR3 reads TGTGCCAGCAAGGGGGCAGACACCGGGGAGCTGTTTTTT. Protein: CASKGADTGELFF.

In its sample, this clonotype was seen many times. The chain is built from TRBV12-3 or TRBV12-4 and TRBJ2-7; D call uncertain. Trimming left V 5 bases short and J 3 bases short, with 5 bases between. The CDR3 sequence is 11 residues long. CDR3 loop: CASSDSYEQYF. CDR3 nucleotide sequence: TGTGCCAGCAGTGATAGCTACGAGCAGTACTTC.

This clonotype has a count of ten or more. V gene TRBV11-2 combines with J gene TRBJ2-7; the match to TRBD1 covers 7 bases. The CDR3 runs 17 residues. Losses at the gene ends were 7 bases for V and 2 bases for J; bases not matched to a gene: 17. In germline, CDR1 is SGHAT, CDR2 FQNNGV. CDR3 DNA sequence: TGTGCCAGCACCCTGCTGCCGGGACAGCAAACCCCCTACGAGCAGTACTTC. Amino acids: CASTLLPGQQTPYEQYF.